These 6 T cell receptor beta chains were all obtained from the same sample, sequenced in a study of glioma-infiltrating T cells after dendritic cell vaccination (dated by TCRdb to 2016 to 2017). Receptor amplification or capture employed the immunoSEQ multiplex PCR assay. In its TCRdb copy, this immuneACCESS table keeps in-frame sequences only and misses some clones. Where compared with another copy, unresolved V genes explain less than half of these, and the others have no known cause. Recorded for this sample are roughly 87,000 clones; 75% to 90% of them occurred a single time. About 6.8% of the sample lies in the top ten. The sample's time point label, in plain terms: after dendritic cell vaccination, including at tumor progression/relapse. Sequenced here: blood, sampled after dendritic cell vaccination. The receptor set was obtained from a human donor with glioblastoma.

The rearrangement uses TRBV5-6 and TRBJ1-6; no clear D gene. The germline CDR1 and CDR2 sequences are SGHDT and YYEEEE. The CDR3 is 13 amino acids. The V end lost 4 bases, the J end lost 6 bases, and 8 bases lay between the germline ends. This CDR3 reads CASSLPSNSPLHF. In nucleotides, the CDR3 is TGTGCCAGCAGCCTTCCTTCTAATTCACCCCTCCACTTT.

This clone was detected a few times. This chain uses TRBV19 with TRBJ1-6; D possibly corresponds to TRBD1 (6 bases). Deletions cut 8 bases from V and 0 bases from J, with 11 bases between. Germline lookup yields CDR1 LNHDA and CDR2 SQIVND (reference sequence). The CDR3 covers 15 residues. The CDR3 DNA reads as TGTGCCAGTGCGAGGGGGAGCTCCTATAATTCACCCCTCCACTTT. This translates into CASARGSSYNSPLHF.

The chain recombines TRBV15 with TRBJ1-1; the match to TRBD1 covers 9 bases. Germline V gives CDR1 LNHNV, CDR2 YYDKDF (reference sequence). The CDR3 is 15 amino acids. The junction had 5 bases not matched to a gene; V was cut back by 5 bases and J by 1 base. The CDR3: CATSAPGQGNTEAFF. The CDR3 coding sequence is TGTGCCACCAGCGCCCCGGGACAGGGGAACACTGAAGCTTTCTTT.

This sequence joins TRBV6-5 and TRBJ1-5; D unresolved. This CDR3 has 13 amino acids. Between the trimmed V and J ends, which lost 8 bases and 5 bases, there was a span of 13 bases. The germline CDR1 and CDR2 sequences are MNHEY and SVGAGI. This chain's CDR3 is CASSLAGDQPQHF. For the CDR3, the DNA is TGTGCCAGCTCCCTAGCTGGGGATCAGCCCCAGCATTTT.

The chain couples TRBV7-6 to TRBJ1-2, with D unresolved. Germline V lookup: CDR1 SGHVS, CDR2 FNYEAQ. There are 13 residues in the CDR3. Trimming cost V 3 bases and J 4 bases, with 9 bases left between them. In DNA, the CDR3 is TGTGCCAGCAGCTTTCCAGGTTCCTATGGCTACACCTTC. It yields the protein CASSFPGSYGYTF. Variable domain in full (rest from reference TRBV7-6 and TRBJ1-2): GAGVSQSPRYKVTKRGQDVALRCDPISGHVSLYWYRQALGQGPEFLTYFNYEAQQDKSGLPNDRFSAERPEGSISTLTIQRTEQRDSAMYRCASSFPGSYGYTFGSGTRLTVV.

The chain combines TRBV11-2 with TRBJ2-3; 10 bases agree with TRBD1. The germline V gene encodes CDR1 SGHAT and CDR2 FQNNGV. V dropped 5 bases and J dropped 5; count of bases not matched to a gene: 4. The CDR3 is 14 residues long. This CDR3 reads CASSKDRGLDTQYF. The CDR3, as DNA: TGTGCCAGCAGCAAAGACAGGGGGCTAGATACGCAGTATTTT.